The 20 T cell receptor beta chains given below trace back to one sample, sequenced in a study of T cell responses to AZD1222 COVID-19 vaccine. Clones were read by immunoSEQ multiplex PCR, and TCRdb kept only the in-frame ones, dropping some. The sample carries some 180,000 clones, roughly nine tenths recorded once. Sequencing used peripheral blood, obtained 28 days after the second AZD1222 dose. These TCRs come from an adult who received the AZD1222 COVID-19 vaccine.

Here the CDR3 DNA reads TGTGCCAGCAGCTTGGAACATACATGGAACACTGAAGCTTTCTTT. Translation: CASSLEHTWNTEAFF. This rearrangement joins TRBV5-5 to TRBJ1-1, with D hard to call. Germline assignment: CDR1 SGHKS and CDR2 YYEKEE (reference sequence). V lost 0 bases and J 1 base, leaving 10 bases between the germline ends. The CDR3 consists of 15 residues.

The chain combines TRBV29-1 with TRBJ1-2, with TRBD1 identical over 8 bases. Germline V lookup: CDR1 SQVTM, CDR2 ANQGSEA. The CDR3 spans 14 residues. V was clipped by 3 bases and J by 4 bases; unmatched bases: 7. CDR3 loop: CSVETTGEIYGYTF. The CDR3 DNA reads as TGCAGCGTTGAGACGACAGGGGAGATCTATGGCTACACCTTC.

V and J are TRBV19 and TRBJ1-1; 8 bases agree with TRBD1. Trimming at V came to 5 bases and at J to 4 bases, leaving 9 bases not matched to a gene. Germline CDR1 is LNHDA and CDR2 is SQIVND (reference sequence). CDR3 size: 15 residues. CDR3 bases: TGTGCCAGTAGTCCCGGACAGGGAATAATCACTGAAGCTTTCTTT. Its translation: CASSPGQGIITEAFF.

V gene TRBV7-9 combines with J gene TRBJ1-2; D not certain. Germline lookup yields CDR1 SEHNR and CDR2 FQNEAQ (reference sequence). This CDR3 has 17 amino acids. Trimming removed 5 bases from V and 2 bases from J, with 21 bases in between. The CDR3 loop is CASSAPNWELENYGYTF. CDR3 sequence (DNA): TGTGCCAGCAGCGCCCCCAATTGGGAGTTGGAAAACTATGGCTACACCTTC.

The chain carries TRBV6-5 and TRBJ2-7, with D uncertain. Trimming shortened V by 5 bases and J by 1 base, and 15 bases separated the two germline ends. The CDR3 is 15 amino acids. The V gene's germline CDR1 is MNHEY and CDR2 SVGAGI. The CDR3 reads CASSPLVMASYEQYF. CDR3 coding DNA: TGTGCCAGCAGTCCCCTCGTTATGGCGTCCTACGAGCAGTACTTC.

The chain is built from TRBV27 and TRBJ1-5; D is ambiguous. Trimming pared 5 bases from V and 7 bases from J, leaving 15 bases between. The CDR3 is made up of 14 amino acids. Germline CDR1 and CDR2: MNHEY and SMNVEV (reference sequence). CDR3 sequence reads: CASSPQKGGQPQHF. The CDR3 DNA reads TGTGCCAGCAGTCCCCAAAAGGGCGGCCAGCCCCAGCATTTT.

The chain links TRBV6-5 to TRBJ1-1, with D possibly matching TRBD1 (5 bases). Trimming took 1 base from V and 4 from J, leaving 7 bases between them. Per germline, CDR1 MNHEY and CDR2 SVGAGI. This CDR3 contains 13 residues. CDR3: CASSYLGRTEAFF. The DNA for the CDR3 is TGTGCCAGCAGTTACTTGGGACGCACTGAAGCTTTCTTT.

A single count supports this clone. The V call is TRBV4-3, the J call TRBJ1-5, with D uncertain. The germline CDR1 and CDR2 sequences are LGHNA and YSLEER. Trimming took 0 bases from V and 7 from J, leaving 10 bases between them. The CDR3 contains 14 residues. CDR3 DNA sequence: TGCGCCAGCAGCCAAGATTTGGGTAACCAGCCCCAGCATTTT. Protein sequence: CASSQDLGNQPQHF.

The rearrangement links TRBV5-1 to TRBJ1-1; unclear D gene. Trimming cost V 0 bases and J 2 bases, with 8 bases left between them. The germline CDR1 and CDR2 sequences are SGHRS and YFSETQ. The CDR3 is 14 amino acids. CDR3 protein: CASSLVAGNTEAFF. CDR3 bases: TGCGCCAGCAGCTTGGTGGCAGGAAACACTGAAGCTTTCTTT.

This clone has just one count. The chain employs TRBV7-9 and TRBJ2-7, with 11 bases aligning to TRBD2. This CDR3 spans 15 amino acids. The V and J ends lost 3 bases and 2 bases, in that order; junction bases with no gene match: 3. The V gene's germline CDR1 is SEHNR and CDR2 FQNEAQ (reference sequence). CDR3 sequence: CASSLTSGAPYEQYF. The CDR3 nucleotides are TGTGCCAGCAGCTTGACTAGCGGGGCCCCCTACGAGCAGTACTTC.

This chain connects TRBV24-1 to TRBJ2-3; TRBD1 agrees at 8 bases. The CDR3 length is 15 residues. The germline CDR1 and CDR2 sequences are KGHDR and SFDVKD. The V and J ends lost 4 bases and 6 bases, in that order; junction bases with no gene match: 8. The CDR3 nucleotides are TGTGCCACCAGTGAACACGGACAGGGTTTCGATACGCAGTATTTT. It is translated as CATSEHGQGFDTQYF.

This clone is a singleton in its sample. The chain couples TRBV7-9 to TRBJ1-1; D unresolved. Deletions cut 5 bases from V and 7 bases from J, with 11 bases between. This CDR3 region has 12 residues. In germline, CDR1 is SEHNR, CDR2 FQNEAQ (reference sequence). CDR3 protein: CASSVSGYEAFF. The CDR3 DNA reads TGTGCCAGCAGCGTAAGCGGATATGAAGCTTTCTTT.

This chain uses TRBV9 with TRBJ2-2, with D perhaps matching TRBD1 or TRBD2 (7 bases each). Germline lookup yields CDR1 SGDLS and CDR2 YYNGEE. The CDR3 sequence is 15 residues long. V was clipped by 7 bases and J by 3 bases, with 16 bases between them. For the CDR3, the DNA is TGTGCCAGCCGAAAGACAGGGAGGGACACCGGGGAGCTGTTTTTT. It codes for CASRKTGRDTGELFF. Full variable domain (remainder filled in from reference TRBV9 and TRBJ2-2): DSGVTQTPKHLITATGQRVTLRCSPRSGDLSVYWYQQSLDQGLQFLIQYYNGEERAKGNILERFSAQQFPDLHSELNLSSLELGDSALYFCASRKTGRDTGELFFGEGSRLTVL.

V is TRBV18 and J is TRBJ1-3; 7 bases match TRBD1. This CDR3 contains 15 residues. V trimming: 3 bases; J trimming: 1 base; junction bases outside the gene matches: 3. Germline values: CDR1 KGHSH, CDR2 LQKENI. Written as DNA, the CDR3 is TGTGCCAGCTCACCCACGACAGGGTCTGGAAACACCATATATTTT. This sequence encodes CASSPTTGSGNTIYF.

This clone was observed once. Written as DNA, the CDR3 is TGTGCCAGCACCCTCGCGTGGGGGACCGAAGCTTTCTTT. It codes for CASTLAWGTEAFF. The chain has TRBV7-2 and TRBJ1-1; D is possibly TRBD1 (5 bases). Deletions cut 7 bases from V and 8 bases from J, with 17 bases between. Germline V gene lookup returns CDR1 SGHTA and CDR2 FQGNSA. The CDR3 contains 13 residues.

Only a few counts were recorded for this clone. The CDR3: CASSLERGRGRSPLHF. The DNA of the CDR3 is TGTGCCAGCAGCTTAGAAAGGGGCAGGGGGCGGTCACCCCTCCACTTT. The gene calls are TRBV7-9 and TRBJ1-6; the match to TRBD1 covers 8 bases. This CDR3 spans 16 amino acids. V gave up 1 base and J gave up 10 bases; unmatched junction bases: 9. Germline V lookup: CDR1 SEHNR, CDR2 FQNEAQ (reference sequence). The full variable domain, its missing parts supplied by reference TRBV7-9 and TRBJ1-6, is DTGVSQNPRHKITKRGQNVTFRCDPISEHNRLYWYRQTLGQGPEFLTYFQNEAQLEKSRLLSDRFSAERPKGSFSTLEIQRTEQGDSAMYLCASSLERGRGRSPLHFGNGTRLTVT.

The chain joins TRBV27 to TRBJ2-3, with D tentatively TRBD2 (6 bases). This CDR3 is 15 amino acids long. The V end lost 0 bases, the J end lost 4 bases, and 11 bases lay between the germline ends. Germline V gives CDR1 MNHEY, CDR2 SMNVEV (reference sequence). In DNA, the CDR3 is TGTGCCAGCAGTTTATCCCGGGACTCCGCAGATACGCAGTATTTT. This codes for CASSLSRDSADTQYF.

Regarding this clone: The sample holds other DNA sequences that translate to the same CDR3. The chain combines TRBV30 with TRBJ1-5, with D perhaps matching TRBD1 (6 bases). Per germline, CDR1 GTSNPN and CDR2 SVGIG (reference sequence). Trimming removed 0 bases at V and 4 bases at J, with 7 bases between. This CDR3 comprises 13 residues. The CDR3 sequence: CAWSVQGNQPQHF. CDR3 DNA sequence: TGTGCCTGGAGTGTACAGGGAAATCAGCCCCAGCATTTT. Drawing the rest from reference TRBV30 and TRBJ1-5, the complete variable domain is SQTIHQWPATLVQPVGSPLSLECTVEGTSNPNLYWYRQAAGRGLQLLFYSVGIGQISSEVPQNLSASRPQDRQFILSSKKLLLSDSGFYLCAWSVQGNQPQHFGDGTRLSIL.

The chain joins TRBV4-1 to TRBJ1-1; no clear D. The V gene lost 4 bases and the J gene lost 0 bases, with 18 bases spanning the gap. The CDR3 runs to 17 residues. Looked up from germline, CDR1 is MGHRA and CDR2 is YSYEKL. The CDR3, as DNA: TGCGCCAGCAGCCGCCGGGCGTGGGGTGGCATGAACACTGAAGCTTTCTTT. Its translation is CASSRRAWGGMNTEAFF.

This chain joins TRBV15 and TRBJ1-1; D is perhaps TRBD1 (6 bases). CDR1 and CDR2 from the germline V gene are LNHNV and YYDKDF (reference sequence). This CDR3 has 13 residues. Trimming removed 9 bases at V and 6 bases at J, with 17 bases between. CDR3 in amino acids: CATSGERGAEAFF. In DNA form, the CDR3 reads TGTGCCACTTCAGGGGAGCGAGGAGCTGAAGCTTTCTTT.